This T cell receptor (beta chain) was recovered during a study of post-analysis software for immune sequencing data. On the study more broadly: Recorded subtypes: relapsing-remitting, secondary progressive, progressive-relapsing; some patients unannotated. Study-wide results and limits: Several TRBV segments (TRBV5-6, TRBV5-1 and TRBV20-1 among them) occurred more frequently in patients than in controls. F-measure co-clustering was strong for batch-matched samples. Versus controls, multiple sclerosis patients showed significantly lower diversity (normalized Chao1).

This clonotype was observed a handful of times. The antigen is unknown. In germline, CDR1 is SQVTM, CDR2 ANQGSEA. V shed 4 bases, J shed 0 bases, and the junction held 2 bases outside the gene matches. This CDR3 contains 14 residues. TCR beta cDNA libraries included unique molecular identifiers. Input amounts of roughly 0.85 to 10 million T cells were used. These gave roughly 500,000 cDNA molecules, so each molecule approximated one T cell. TCRdb analysed the PCR reads with MiXCR anew, one entry per CDR3 protein. In the table there are approximately 360,000 distinct CDR3 sequences, 30% to 45% of which are singletons.

The TCR comes from a girl under 18 with multiple sclerosis. This sequence joins TRBV29-1 and TRBJ2-2; 7 bases agree with TRBD2. The sequenced sample was blood. As DNA, the CDR3 is TGCAGCGTTGGGGCGGGGGCGAACACCGGGGAGCTGTTTTTT. Residues: CSVGAGANTGELFF.